This T cell receptor (beta chain) came from a study of radiation and T cells in renal cell carcinoma. On the study more broadly: Nephrectomy followed 15 Gy stereotactic body radiation by 4 weeks.

Turning to this clone: What it binds is unknown.

The study's findings and limits: Top tumor clonotypes rose in blood 2 weeks post-radiation, then contracted. Without pretreatment biopsies, baseline tumor clonotype presence was undetermined.

Indicated time point: baseline pretreatment blood. Treatment indicated: 15 Gy SBRT to primary tumor, nephrectomy 4 weeks later. Generated by immunoSEQ multiplex PCR, the TCRdb table keeps only in-frame clones and is missing some. The table lists about 150,000 clones, nearly 90% of them singletons, with more than 10% in the top ten. The specimen comprised blood, sampled from a patient whose treatment included radiotherapy and nephrectomy. The sequence was collected from a woman in her forties or fifties with renal cell carcinoma.

The CDR3 is CASSEYGHGSGNTIYF. The CDR3 DNA is TGTGCCAGCAGTGAATATGGCCACGGGTCTGGAAACACCATATATTTT. The chain employs TRBV25-1 and TRBJ1-3; unclear D gene. Germline values: CDR1 MGHDK, CDR2 SYGVNS. The V gene lost 0 bases and the J gene lost 1 base, with 10 bases spanning the gap. The CDR3 is 16 amino acids.